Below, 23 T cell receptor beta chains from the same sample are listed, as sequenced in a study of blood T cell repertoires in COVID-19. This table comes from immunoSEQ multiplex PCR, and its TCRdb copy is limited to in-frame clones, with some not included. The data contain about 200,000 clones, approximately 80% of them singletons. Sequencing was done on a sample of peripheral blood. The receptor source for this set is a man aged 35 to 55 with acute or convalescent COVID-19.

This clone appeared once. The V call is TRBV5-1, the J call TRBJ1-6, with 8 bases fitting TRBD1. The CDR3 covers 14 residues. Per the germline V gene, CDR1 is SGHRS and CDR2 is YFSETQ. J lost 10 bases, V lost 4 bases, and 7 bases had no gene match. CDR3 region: CASSRDRGGSPLHF. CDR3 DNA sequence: TGCGCCAGCAGCCGAGACAGGGGAGGATCACCCCTCCACTTT.

The CDR3 spells CASSVASGGYGYTF. CDR3 sequence (DNA): TGTGCCAGCAGCGTAGCTTCGGGGGGTTATGGCTACACCTTC. V and J are TRBV9 and TRBJ1-2, with TRBD1 as a possible D gene (5 bases). Per germline, CDR1 SGDLS and CDR2 YYNGEE. The CDR3 totals 14 residues. Trimming cost V 0 bases and J 5 bases, with 11 bases left between them.

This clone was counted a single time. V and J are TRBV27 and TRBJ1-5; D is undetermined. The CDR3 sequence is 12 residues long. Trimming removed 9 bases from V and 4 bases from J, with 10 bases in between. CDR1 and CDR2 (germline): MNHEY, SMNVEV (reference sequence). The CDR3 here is CASRVGNQPQHF. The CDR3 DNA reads TGTGCCAGTCGGGTCGGAAATCAGCCCCAGCATTTT.

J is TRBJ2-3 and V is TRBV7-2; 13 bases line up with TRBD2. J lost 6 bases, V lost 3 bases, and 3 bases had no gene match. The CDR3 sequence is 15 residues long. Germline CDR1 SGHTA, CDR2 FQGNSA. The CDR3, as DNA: TGTGCCAGCAGCTTGGGACTAGCGGGAAAGGATACGCAGTATTTT. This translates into CASSLGLAGKDTQYF.

In DNA, the CDR3 is TGTGCCAGCTCACCACCCCGGGTGGGAGTCGGTTCCGGGGAGCTGTTTTTT. Translation: CASSPPRVGVGSGELFF. The gene calls are TRBV18 and TRBJ2-2, with a weak D call TRBD2 (5 bases). CDR1 is KGHSH, CDR2 LQKENI, per germline. The CDR3 contains 17 residues. Trimming shortened V by 0 bases and J by 6 bases, and 17 bases separated the two germline ends.

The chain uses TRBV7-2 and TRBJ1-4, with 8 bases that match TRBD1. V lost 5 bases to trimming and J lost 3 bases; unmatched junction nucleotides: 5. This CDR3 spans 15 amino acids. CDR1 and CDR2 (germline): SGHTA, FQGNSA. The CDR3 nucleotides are TGTGCCAGCAGCACCCAGGGGGCGTCTAATGAAAAACTGTTTTTT. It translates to CASSTQGASNEKLFF.

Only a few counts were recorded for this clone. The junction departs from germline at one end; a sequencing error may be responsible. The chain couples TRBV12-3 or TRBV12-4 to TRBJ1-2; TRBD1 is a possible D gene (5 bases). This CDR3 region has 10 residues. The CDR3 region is CASSAGRQNF. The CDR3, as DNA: TGTGCCAGCAGTGCGGGACGCCAGAACTTC.

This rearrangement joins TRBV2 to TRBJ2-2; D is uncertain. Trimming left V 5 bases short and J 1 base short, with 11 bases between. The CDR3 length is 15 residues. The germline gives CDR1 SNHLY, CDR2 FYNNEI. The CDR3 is CASSSFSENTGELFF. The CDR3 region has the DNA TGTGCCAGCAGTTCTTTCAGTGAGAACACCGGGGAGCTGTTTTTT.

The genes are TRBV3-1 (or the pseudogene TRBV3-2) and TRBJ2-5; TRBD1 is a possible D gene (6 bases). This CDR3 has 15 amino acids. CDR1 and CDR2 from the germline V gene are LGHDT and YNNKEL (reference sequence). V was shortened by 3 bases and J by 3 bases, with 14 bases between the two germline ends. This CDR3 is CASSHEWGREETQYF. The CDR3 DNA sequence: TGTGCCAGCAGCCACGAGTGGGGGCGGGAAGAGACCCAGTACTTC.

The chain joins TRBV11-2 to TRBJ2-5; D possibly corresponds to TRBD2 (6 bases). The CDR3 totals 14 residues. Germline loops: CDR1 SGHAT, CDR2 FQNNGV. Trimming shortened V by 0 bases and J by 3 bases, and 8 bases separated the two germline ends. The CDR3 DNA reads TGTGCCAGCAGCTTAGAGGGACTCAAAGAGACCCAGTACTTC. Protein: CASSLEGLKETQYF.

CDR3 amino acids: CTSSQPQVTSNQPQHF. The DNA for the CDR3 is TGCACCAGCAGCCAACCCCAGGTAACCAGCAATCAGCCCCAGCATTTT. This rearrangement joins TRBV1 to TRBJ1-5; the table gives TRBD1 as D, unverified against the DNA. TRBV1 is recorded as a pseudogene. This CDR3 region has 16 residues.

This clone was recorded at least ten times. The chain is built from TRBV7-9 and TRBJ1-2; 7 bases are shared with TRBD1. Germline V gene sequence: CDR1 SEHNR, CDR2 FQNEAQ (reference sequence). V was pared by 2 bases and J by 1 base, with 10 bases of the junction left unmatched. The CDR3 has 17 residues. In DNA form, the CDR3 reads TGTGCCAGCAGCTTAATGTCAGGGGGAGCTGTTAACTATGGCTACACCTTC. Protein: CASSLMSGGAVNYGYTF.

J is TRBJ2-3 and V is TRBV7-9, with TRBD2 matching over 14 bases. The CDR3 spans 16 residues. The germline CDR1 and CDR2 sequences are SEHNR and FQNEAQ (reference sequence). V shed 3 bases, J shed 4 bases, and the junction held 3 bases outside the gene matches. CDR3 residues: CASSLGTSGSADTQYF. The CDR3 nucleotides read TGTGCCAGCAGCTTGGGGACTAGCGGGAGTGCAGATACGCAGTATTTT.

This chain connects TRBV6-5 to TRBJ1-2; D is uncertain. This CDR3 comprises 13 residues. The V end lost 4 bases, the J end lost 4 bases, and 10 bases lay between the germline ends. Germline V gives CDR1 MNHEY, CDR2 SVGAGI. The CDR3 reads CASSFRGSYGYTF. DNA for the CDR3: TGTGCCAGCAGTTTTAGAGGGTCCTATGGCTACACCTTC.

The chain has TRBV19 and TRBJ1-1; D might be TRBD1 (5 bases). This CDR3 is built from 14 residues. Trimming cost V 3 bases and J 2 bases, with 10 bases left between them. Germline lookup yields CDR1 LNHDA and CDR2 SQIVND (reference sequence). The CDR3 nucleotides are TGTGCCAGTAGTATTCGGGGGGGTAACACTGAAGCTTTCTTT. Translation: CASSIRGGNTEAFF.

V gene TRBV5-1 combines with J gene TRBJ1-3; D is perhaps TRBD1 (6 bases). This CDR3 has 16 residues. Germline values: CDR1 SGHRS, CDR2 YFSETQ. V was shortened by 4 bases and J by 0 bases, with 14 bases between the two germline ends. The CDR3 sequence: CASSVSTGISGNTIYF. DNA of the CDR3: TGCGCCAGCAGCGTTAGTACAGGGATCTCTGGAAACACCATATATTTT.

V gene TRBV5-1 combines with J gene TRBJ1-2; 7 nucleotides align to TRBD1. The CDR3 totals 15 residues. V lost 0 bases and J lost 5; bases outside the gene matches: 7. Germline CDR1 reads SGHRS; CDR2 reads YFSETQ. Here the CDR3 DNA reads TGCGCCAGCAGCTTGGCCTGGACAGGAGAATATGGCTACACCTTC. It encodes CASSLAWTGEYGYTF. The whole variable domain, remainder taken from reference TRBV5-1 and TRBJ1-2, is KAGVTQTPRYLIKTRGQQVTLSCSPISGHRSVSWYQQTPGQGLQFLFEYFSETQRNKGNFPGRFSGRQFSNSRSEMNVSTLELGDSALYLCASSLAWTGEYGYTFGSGTRLTVV.

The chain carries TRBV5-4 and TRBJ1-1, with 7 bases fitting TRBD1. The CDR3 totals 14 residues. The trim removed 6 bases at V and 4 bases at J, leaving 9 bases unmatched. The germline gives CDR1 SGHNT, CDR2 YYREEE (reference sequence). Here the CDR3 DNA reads TGTGCCAGCACCTCACAGGGGTTCCTCACTGAAGCTTTCTTT. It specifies CASTSQGFLTEAFF.

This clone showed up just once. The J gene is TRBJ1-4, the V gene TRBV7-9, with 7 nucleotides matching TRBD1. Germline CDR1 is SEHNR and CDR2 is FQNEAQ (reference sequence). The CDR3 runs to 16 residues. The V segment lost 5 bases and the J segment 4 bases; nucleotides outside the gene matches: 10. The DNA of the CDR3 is TGTGCCAGCAGCACCATCGGGACAGACATTAATGAAAAACTGTTTTTT. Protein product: CASSTIGTDINEKLFF.

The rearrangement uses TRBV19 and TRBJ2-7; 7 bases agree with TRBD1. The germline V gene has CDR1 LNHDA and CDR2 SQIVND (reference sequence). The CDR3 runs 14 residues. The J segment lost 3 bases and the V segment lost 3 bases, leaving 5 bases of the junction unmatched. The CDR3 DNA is TGTGCCAGTAGTATTCAGGGGGAAGACTACGAGCAGTACTTC. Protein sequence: CASSIQGEDYEQYF.

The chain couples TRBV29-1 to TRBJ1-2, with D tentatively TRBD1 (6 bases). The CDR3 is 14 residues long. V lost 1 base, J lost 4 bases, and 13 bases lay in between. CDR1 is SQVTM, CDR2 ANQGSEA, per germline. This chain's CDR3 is CSVEGRGRGYGYTF. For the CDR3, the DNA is TGCAGCGTTGAAGGAAGGGGGAGAGGCTATGGCTACACCTTC.

CDR3 nucleotide sequence: TGTGCCAGCCGCGTCAGGGGAATGGAGACCCAGTACTTC. Its protein is CASRVRGMETQYF. V and J are TRBV12-3 or TRBV12-4 and TRBJ2-5, with TRBD1 as a possible D gene (6 bases). The V gene lost 8 bases and the J gene lost 5 bases, with 15 bases spanning the gap. This CDR3 comprises 13 residues.

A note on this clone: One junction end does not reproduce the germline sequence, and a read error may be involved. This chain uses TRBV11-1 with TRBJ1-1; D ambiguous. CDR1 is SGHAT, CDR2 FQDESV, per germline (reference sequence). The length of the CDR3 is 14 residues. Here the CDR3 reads CASSLANLNTEAFF. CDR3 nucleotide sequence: TGTGCCAGCAGCCTAGCTAACTTGAACACTGAAGCTTTCTTT.